This TCR beta chain was sequenced during a study of T cell responses to AZD1222 COVID-19 vaccine. Study-level points and caveats: The donor cohort was predominantly white British with a female majority, and clonal diversity may have been underestimated.

V lost 3 bases, J lost 4 bases, and 12 bases lay in between. This CDR3 is built from 14 residues. Germline values: CDR1 MNHNS, CDR2 SASEGT. Only in-frame clones appear in the TCRdb table, and some are missing; sequencing was by immunoSEQ multiplex PCR. The sample shows around 100,000 clones, about 88% of them seen only once. As for this clone: Its specificity is not known.

The chain links TRBV6-1 to TRBJ1-2; D is ambiguous. This clonotype originated in an adult in good health. Here the sequenced sample was peripheral blood, taken on day 0 of AZD1222 vaccination. Here the CDR3 DNA reads TGTGCCAGCAGTGAGGTCCGGGGAGGCTATGGCTACACCTTC. Amino acid sequence: CASSEVRGGYGYTF.